Each of the 5 T cell receptor beta chains below was sequenced from the same sample in a study of beta chain features in type 1 diabetes. Study findings and constraints: Researchers report that Type 1 diabetes patients had moderately but significantly shorter TCRB CDR3s across all four CD4+ subsets.

The investigators reverse transcribed all of the isolated RNA, so they sequenced expressed TCRB transcripts. Some clones are missing from TCRdb's copy, which holds only in-frame ones; the method was immunoSEQ multiplex PCR. The sample gives some 660,000 clones, around an eighth of which show up once; 0.03% to 0.04% is in the top ten. The antigens for these receptors are not known. The sequenced sample was naive CD4+ T cells from blood. Every receptor here comes from a young man with type 1 diabetes.

The rearrangement links TRBV6-6 to TRBJ1-2; 10 nucleotides agree with TRBD1. Germline V gives CDR1 MNHNY, CDR2 SVGAGI (reference sequence). V lost 2 bases, J lost 4 bases, and 4 bases stayed unmatched. The CDR3 totals 15 residues. CDR3 protein: CASSYPGQGIYGYTF. The DNA of the CDR3 is TGTGCCAGCAGTTACCCGGGACAGGGGATCTATGGCTACACCTTC.

The chain carries TRBV28 and TRBJ1-2; D gene uncertain. From germline, CDR1 is MDHEN and CDR2 SYDVKM. Trimming took 8 bases from V and 5 from J, leaving 12 bases between them. CDR3 length: 12 amino acids. CDR3 coding DNA: TGTGCCAGCTCTGGCGTTGGGTATGGCTACACCTTC. The encoded protein is CASSGVGYGYTF.

This clone was counted a few times. The chain uses TRBV2 and TRBJ2-7, with D unresolved. The CDR3 runs 13 residues. Trimming pared 7 bases from V and 3 bases from J, leaving 13 bases between. The germline V gene encodes CDR1 SNHLY and CDR2 FYNNEI. CDR3 protein: CASTQVKIYEQYF. Here the CDR3 DNA reads TGTGCCAGCACGCAGGTTAAAATCTACGAGCAGTACTTC.

This chain links TRBV29-1 with TRBJ1-1, with 9 nucleotides matching TRBD1. There are 14 residues in the CDR3. CDR1 is SQVTM, CDR2 ANQGSEA, per germline. CDR3 amino acids: CSAGTGLEYTEAFF. CDR3 DNA sequence: TGCAGTGCCGGGACAGGGCTTGAGTACACTGAAGCTTTCTTT.

Here the CDR3 DNA reads TGTGCCGGGTGGGCAGAGACCCAGTACTTC. Translated: CAGWAETQYF. V usage is TRBV30 and J usage is TRBJ2-5; D unclear. Germline values: CDR1 GTSNPN, CDR2 SVGIG (reference sequence). V lost 8 bases to trimming and J lost 4 bases, with 8 bases between them. This CDR3 is 10 amino acids long.